These T cell receptor beta chains were read from a single sample in a study of cytomegalovirus exposure and HLA in healthy donors. Sequenced by immunoSEQ multiplex PCR; TCRdb stores in-frame clones only, minus some. Its listing shows about 210,000 clones. Specimen: PBMCs. The receptors shown here come from a woman in her 30s in good health and CMV-seropositive. Each CDR3 is given with its conserved first and last residue. Fields, in order: D gene, V gene, J gene, CDR3 protein. D genes are given only for firm matches.

d_gene: TRBD1; v_gene: TRBV18; j_gene: TRBJ1-5; CDR3aa: CASSPVTGGDQPQHF
d_gene: -; v_gene: TRBV19; j_gene: TRBJ2-3; CDR3aa: CASSIQLGPTDTQYF
d_gene: TRBD2; v_gene: TRBV4-3; j_gene: TRBJ2-7; CDR3aa: CASSQASGTSGSYEQYF
d_gene: -; v_gene: TRBV5-4; j_gene: TRBJ1-3; CDR3aa: CASSFDGGGTFSGNTIYF
d_gene: -; v_gene: TRBV7-8; j_gene: TRBJ2-7; CDR3aa: CASNGEAVYEQYF
d_gene: TRBD2; v_gene: TRBV19; j_gene: TRBJ2-7; CDR3aa: CASSMGSSGRPTSYEQYF
d_gene: TRBD1; v_gene: TRBV27; j_gene: TRBJ1-1; CDR3aa: CASSGDRGHTEAFF
d_gene: -; v_gene: TRBV6-1; j_gene: TRBJ2-5; CDR3aa: CASSVQGSQYF
d_gene: -; v_gene: TRBV6-1; j_gene: TRBJ1-1; CDR3aa: CACSRQPQMNTEAFF
d_gene: TRBD1; v_gene: TRBV6-5; j_gene: TRBJ1-6; CDR3aa: CASSLQGAHDNSPLHF
d_gene: TRBD1; v_gene: TRBV4-3; j_gene: TRBJ2-2; CDR3aa: CASSQYTPGQGENTGELFF
d_gene: -; v_gene: TRBV4-3; j_gene: TRBJ1-3; CDR3aa: CASSQAILNRDTLGNTIYF
d_gene: TRBD2; v_gene: TRBV5-1; j_gene: TRBJ2-1; CDR3aa: CASSLDGGAYNEQFF
d_gene: -; v_gene: TRBV5-1; j_gene: TRBJ1-4; CDR3aa: CASSLRQVATNEKLFF
d_gene: -; v_gene: TRBV6-5; j_gene: TRBJ1-1; CDR3aa: CASRIPTATEAFF
d_gene: TRBD1; v_gene: TRBV7-2; j_gene: TRBJ2-1; CDR3aa: CASSRTGGGNEQFF
d_gene: TRBD1; v_gene: TRBV19; j_gene: TRBJ1-1; CDR3aa: CASSTAGGTEAFF
d_gene: -; v_gene: TRBV7-9; j_gene: TRBJ2-5; CDR3aa: CASFGEHKETQYF
d_gene: TRBD1; v_gene: TRBV2; j_gene: TRBJ1-1; CDR3aa: CASRQDGQGGDTEAFF
d_gene: -; v_gene: TRBV5-1; j_gene: TRBJ1-4; CDR3aa: CASSLEPEKLFF
d_gene: TRBD2; v_gene: TRBV6-5; j_gene: TRBJ2-3; CDR3aa: CASSIAGSTDTQYF
d_gene: TRBD2; v_gene: TRBV25-1; j_gene: TRBJ2-2; CDR3aa: CASSAGLAGGPRTGELFF
d_gene: TRBD2; v_gene: TRBV30; j_gene: TRBJ2-3; CDR3aa: CAWSVGYSGRRGTDTQYF
d_gene: TRBD2; v_gene: TRBV7-6; j_gene: TRBJ2-5; CDR3aa: CASSRGTSGGLQETQYF
d_gene: -; v_gene: TRBV18; j_gene: TRBJ1-1; CDR3aa: CASSPGRNTEAFF
d_gene: TRBD2; v_gene: TRBV7-7; j_gene: TRBJ2-7; CDR3aa: CASSFGEGSYEQYF
d_gene: -; v_gene: TRBV5-1; j_gene: TRBJ1-5; CDR3aa: CASSLGPGGGNQPQHF
d_gene: -; v_gene: TRBV6-1; j_gene: TRBJ1-3; CDR3aa: CASSTGFTGNTIYF
d_gene: -; v_gene: TRBV5-4; j_gene: TRBJ2-3; CDR3aa: CASSQQGLSTDTQYF
d_gene: TRBD2; v_gene: TRBV15; j_gene: TRBJ2-3; CDR3aa: CATSRDSREGIDTQYF
d_gene: -; v_gene: TRBV10-2; j_gene: TRBJ1-5; CDR3aa: CASSWSRGEDQPQHF
d_gene: TRBD2; v_gene: TRBV5-4; j_gene: TRBJ2-1; CDR3aa: CASSLGGLAGYNEQFF
d_gene: TRBD2; v_gene: TRBV5-1; j_gene: TRBJ2-5; CDR3aa: CASSLGAVSSGKRETQYF